The 18 T cell receptor beta chains below all came from one sample that was sequenced in a study of ipilimumab plus nivolumab after autologous stem cell transplantation. The data were produced by immunoSEQ multiplex PCR, yet TCRdb's version contains in-frame clones alone and is incomplete. The sample lists around 13,000 clones, less than 80% occurring once. The material was PBMCs, obtained in a trial of ipilimumab plus nivolumab as post-transplant consolidation. All receptors derive from a male donor with diffuse large B-cell lymphoma.

The chain combines TRBV9 with TRBJ2-3, with 8 positions matching TRBD2. The CDR3 contains 15 residues. The germline V gene encodes CDR1 SGDLS and CDR2 YYNGEE. V lost 4 bases, J lost 3 bases, and 7 bases stayed unmatched. As DNA, the CDR3 is TGTGCCAGCAGCCCTCGAGCGGGGGAAACAGATACGCAGTATTTT. It encodes CASSPRAGETDTQYF.

The chain uses TRBV5-1 and TRBJ1-2; D perhaps matches TRBD1 (5 bases). The length of the CDR3 is 15 residues. The V end was cut by 0 bases, the J end by 3 bases, with 12 bases between. CDR1 and CDR2 from the germline V gene are SGHRS and YFSETQ. CDR3 amino acids: CASSLDGGTHYGYTF. CDR3 coding DNA: TGCGCCAGCAGCTTGGATGGGGGGACCCACTATGGCTACACCTTC.

This chain joins TRBV30 and TRBJ1-1; 8 bases are shared with TRBD1. The germline gives CDR1 GTSNPN, CDR2 SVGIG (reference sequence). V was pared by 4 bases and J by 6 bases, with 16 bases of the junction left unmatched. CDR3 length: 16 amino acids. The CDR3, as DNA: TGTGCCTGGATTTGGCAGGGGGCTTGGATCGGAGCTGAAGCTTTCTTT. It is translated as CAWIWQGAWIGAEAFF.

This chain joins TRBV5-1 and TRBJ2-7; D is unresolved. CDR3 length equals 13 residues. CDR1 and CDR2 (germline): SGHRS, YFSETQ. Trimming removed 4 bases from V and 2 bases from J, with 10 bases in between. As DNA, the CDR3 is TGCGCCAGCAGCCCTGACTTGCCCTACGAGCAGTACTTC. Encoded protein: CASSPDLPYEQYF.

This sequence joins TRBV6-6 and TRBJ2-5; D possibly uses TRBD1 or TRBD2 (6 bases each). CDR3 length: 15 amino acids. Germline V gene data show CDR1 as MNHNY and CDR2 as SVGAGI (reference sequence). The V end was cut by 2 bases, the J end by 2 bases, with 12 bases between. The CDR3 DNA reads as TGTGCCAGCAGTTACGGGGGCGGGGAACAAGAGACCCAGTACTTC. Translated: CASSYGGGEQETQYF.

The chain links TRBV7-9 to TRBJ2-7; D call uncertain. Germline V gene lookup returns CDR1 SEHNR and CDR2 FQNEAQ (reference sequence). CDR3 length: 15 residues. V was cut by 6 bases and J by 0 bases, with 15 bases left in between. The CDR3 is CASSYRTESSYEQYF. CDR3 nucleotide sequence: TGTGCCAGCAGTTATCGGACGGAGAGCTCCTACGAGCAGTACTTC.

The chain links TRBV19 to TRBJ1-6, with D possibly being TRBD1 (6 bases). Germline loops: CDR1 LNHDA, CDR2 SQIVND (reference sequence). The CDR3 sequence is 14 residues long. The V end lost 4 bases, the J end lost 8 bases, and 12 bases lay between the germline ends. CDR3 DNA: TGTGCCAGTAGTACAGGGGTCGGTCATTCACCCCTCCACTTT. Translated, it gives CASSTGVGHSPLHF. Supplemented by reference TRBV19 and TRBJ1-6, the full variable domain reads DGGITQSPKYLFRKEGQNVTLSCEQNLNHDAMYWYRQDPGQGLRLIYYSQIVNDFQKGDIAEGYSVSREKKESFPLTVTSAQKNPTAFYLCASSTGVGHSPLHFGNGTRLTVT.

The rearrangement links TRBV5-6 to TRBJ1-2, with D maybe TRBD1 (6 bases). Trimming cost V 6 bases and J 2 bases, with 11 bases left between them. This CDR3 is built from 13 residues. Looked up from germline, CDR1 is SGHDT and CDR2 is YYEEEE. In nucleotides, the CDR3 is TGTGCCAGCATCGCTCAGGGGAACTATGGCTACACCTTC. Translation: CASIAQGNYGYTF.

V and J are TRBV12-5 and TRBJ2-5, with a possible D match to TRBD2 (5 bases). Trimming removed 2 bases from V and 1 base from J, with 11 bases in between. This CDR3 comprises 15 residues. The germline V gene has CDR1 LGHNT and CDR2 FRNRAP. CDR3 sequence reads: CASGLPGLTQETQYF. Here the CDR3 DNA reads TGTGCTAGTGGTTTGCCCGGACTGACCCAAGAGACCCAGTACTTC. Complete variable domain (other parts from reference TRBV12-5 and TRBJ2-5): DARVTQTPRHKVTEMGQEVTMRCQPILGHNTVFWYRQTMMQGLELLAYFRNRAPLDDSGMPKDRFSAEMPDATLATLKIQPSEPRDSAVYFCASGLPGLTQETQYFGPGTRLLVL.

The genes are TRBV11-3 and TRBJ2-5; D might be TRBD1 (5 bases). CDR3 length equals 14 residues. The V gene lost 8 bases and the J gene lost 5 bases, with 18 bases spanning the gap. Germline loops: CDR1 SGHNT, CDR2 YENEEA. In DNA, the CDR3 is TGTGCCAGCCGACTTATGGCAGGGCTGGAGACCCAGTACTTC. Amino acids: CASRLMAGLETQYF.

This clone was picked up a small number of times. V is TRBV9 and J is TRBJ2-1; D gene uncertain. CDR1 is SGDLS and CDR2 is YYNGEE in the germline V gene. The ends were cut back, 0 bases at V and 8 bases at J, with 3 bases in the middle. The CDR3 contains 11 residues. The CDR3 loop is CASSVGDEQFF. The CDR3 DNA reads TGTGCCAGCAGCGTAGGGGATGAGCAGTTCTTC.

The chain combines TRBV4-2 with TRBJ2-7; 9 nucleotides align to TRBD1. J gave up 5 bases and V 5 bases, and 10 bases lay outside the gene matches. The CDR3 contains 15 residues. Germline CDR1 is LGHNA and CDR2 is YNFKEQ. The CDR3 DNA follows: TGTGCCAGCAGCTCCGGCGGGGACAGGGACCACGAGCAGTACTTC. Translated: CASSSGGDRDHEQYF.

The sample holds one count of this clone. The genes are TRBV14 and TRBJ1-2; 7 nucleotides align to TRBD1. The V gene end was trimmed by 5 bases and the J gene end by 1 base; junction bases not matched to a gene: 10. From germline, CDR1 is SGHDN and CDR2 FVKESK. This CDR3 is 16 amino acids long. CDR3 in amino acids: CASSRYRGEHNYGYTF. The CDR3 DNA is TGTGCCAGCAGCAGGTACAGGGGAGAACATAACTATGGCTACACCTTC.

V usage is TRBV7-8 and J usage is TRBJ1-2; the D is unclear. This CDR3 comprises 15 residues. Germline assignment: CDR1 SGHVS and CDR2 FQNEAQ. Trimming shortened V by 5 bases and J by 0 bases, and 13 bases separated the two germline ends. The CDR3 DNA is TGTGCCAGCAGCCCCAACGGGATACCTAACTATGGCTACACCTTC. Its translation is CASSPNGIPNYGYTF.

This clone is categorized as medium-sized. The V and J genes are TRBV18 and TRBJ1-1, with D perhaps TRBD1 (6 bases). The germline CDR1 and CDR2 sequences are KGHSH and LQKENI. This CDR3 spans 13 amino acids. Deletions cut 10 bases from V and 1 base from J, with 13 bases between. The CDR3 loop reads CATQQGGNTEAFF. CDR3 DNA sequence: TGTGCCACTCAACAGGGCGGGAACACTGAAGCTTTCTTT.

The chain has TRBV2 and TRBJ1-1; no definite D call. The CDR3 runs to 13 residues. Trimming took off 10 bases at V and 0 bases at J, with 12 bases between the two ends. CDR1 and CDR2 (germline): SNHLY, FYNNEI. The CDR3 here is CATSYLMNTEAFF. The CDR3, as DNA: TGTGCCACCTCTTATCTCATGAACACTGAAGCTTTCTTT.

V gene TRBV11-3 combines with J gene TRBJ1-6; D gene uncertain. The CDR3 extends over 13 amino acids. CDR1 is SGHNT and CDR2 is YENEEA in the germline V gene. The V and J ends lost 0 bases and 8 bases respectively, with 5 bases between them. The CDR3: CASSLDLDSPLHF. The DNA for the CDR3 is TGTGCCAGCAGCTTAGATCTGGATTCACCCCTCCACTTT.

The rearrangement joins TRBV5-1 to TRBJ2-1; D perhaps matches TRBD2 (6 bases). The CDR3 has 16 residues. Trimming took 3 bases from V and 7 from J, leaving 20 bases between them. Germline assignment: CDR1 SGHRS and CDR2 YFSETQ. CDR3 sequence (DNA): TGCGCCAGCAGCTCTACCCGGGGGAGCGCTTGGAATGAGCAGTTCTTC. This codes for CASSSTRGSAWNEQFF.